The entry below gives a single TCR beta chain sequence along with its context. Its antigen is undetermined. MiXCR was run by TCRdb on the 5' RACE reads, yielding one entry per CDR3 protein. The sample contains about 180,000 distinct CDR3 sequences, more than 15% of which appear only once. This sample was included in a study of T-cell memory formation after mild COVID-19. Broader study findings: For contracting clones, CD4+ ones sat mainly in CM and EM, CD8+ in EMRA.

Germline V gives CDR1 MGHRA, CDR2 YSYEKL. V lost 1 base and J 1 base, leaving 26 bases between the germline ends. This CDR3 spans 20 amino acids. Sequencing was performed on PBMCs or a T cell subset sorted from them (not recorded which). The TCR sequence derives from an adult woman who had mild COVID-19 (a few samples of this study predate the infection). Cell type and time point are not known. This chain connects TRBV4-1 to TRBJ2-7; the D call may be TRBD1 or TRBD2 (6 bases each). The CDR3 DNA follows: TGCGCCAGCAGCCAAGCTACACGCTGGGGGGCACGGGGTTCTTCCTACGAGCAGTACTTC. Translating it yields CASSQATRWGARGSSYEQYF.